This T cell receptor beta chain stems from a study of T cells in Graves' hyperthyroidism and ophthalmopathy. The CDR3 is 14 amino acids. Germline CDR1 MNHNS, CDR2 SASEGT. V lost 6 bases to trimming and J lost 0 bases; unmatched junction nucleotides: 5. Amplification of TCR beta CDR3 regions was performed using RNA transcripts as template. Primed by the HTBI set, a first-round RT-PCR was run on the TCR CDR3. TCRdb reprocessed the multiplex PCR reads with MiXCR, giving one entry per CDR3 protein. The sample shows approximately 690,000 distinct CDR3 sequences, about a fifth of them seen only once. Worth noting for this clonotype: Its antigen remains unknown.

Study-level findings and limits: In the analysis, a 13 V-J model separated ophthalmopathy from stable hyperthyroidism. The majority of expanded thyroid clonotypes above 0.001 also appeared in blood.

The study included ophthalmopathy patients with Clinical Activity Score at least 3, NOSPECS grade at least 4 and duration under 3 months. Patients with uncontrolled infections, other autoimmune diseases, pregnancy or lactation were excluded. This clonotype was sampled from a young man with Graves' ophthalmopathy. What was sequenced was blood. This sequence joins TRBV6-1 and TRBJ2-7, with 7 nucleotides matching TRBD2. The CDR3 loop is CASRAGLFSYEQYF. CDR3 DNA: TGTGCCAGCAGAGCGGGACTATTCTCCTACGAGCAGTACTTC.